The present entry profiles one T cell receptor (beta chain) with its context. This sample is drawn from a study of T cell responses to AZD1222 COVID-19 vaccine. Some clones are missing from TCRdb's copy, which holds only in-frame ones; the method was immunoSEQ multiplex PCR. The sample has over 70,000 clones; 85% are singletons. The CDR3 has 12 residues. Trimming stripped 0 bases from V and 10 bases from J, with 10 bases between. Germline values: CDR1 SGHRS, CDR2 YFSETQ. The receptor was derived from an adult in good health. The specimen was peripheral blood, collected on day 0 of AZD1222 vaccination. This chain connects TRBV5-1 to TRBJ1-2; D unresolved. The CDR3 nucleotides are TGCGCCAGCAGCTTGGCCACGGAGCTCTACACCTTC. Its translation: CASSLATELYTF.